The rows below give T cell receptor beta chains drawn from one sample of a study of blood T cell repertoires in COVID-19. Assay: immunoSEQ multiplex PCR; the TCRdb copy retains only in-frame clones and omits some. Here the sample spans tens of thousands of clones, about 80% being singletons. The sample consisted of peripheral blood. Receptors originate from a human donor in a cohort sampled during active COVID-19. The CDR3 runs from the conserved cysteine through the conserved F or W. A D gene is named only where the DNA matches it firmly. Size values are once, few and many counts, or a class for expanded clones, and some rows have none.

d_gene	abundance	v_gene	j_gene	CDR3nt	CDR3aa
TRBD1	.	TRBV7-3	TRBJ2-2	TGTGCCAGCAGGAACACAGGGGCCACCGGGGAGCTGTTTTTT	CASRNTGATGELFF
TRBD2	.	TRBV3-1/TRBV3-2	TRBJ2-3	TGTGCCAGCAGCCAGGACGGGGGGGGCAACACAGATACGCAGTATTTT	CASSQDGGGNTDTQYF
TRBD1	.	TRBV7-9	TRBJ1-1	TGTGCCAGCAGCGACAGCAGACAGGGACGAGCTTTCTTT	CASSDSRQGRAFF
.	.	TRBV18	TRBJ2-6	TGTGCCAGCTCACCACGGCAGTTCAGTGCCTCTGGGGCCAACGTCCTGACTTTC	CASSPRQFSASGANVLTF
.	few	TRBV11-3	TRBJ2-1	TGTGCCAGCAGCTCTACCTTAGCGTACGACAATGAGCAGTTCTTC	CASSSTLAYDNEQFF
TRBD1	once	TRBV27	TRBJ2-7	TGTGCCAGCAGTGCCGACAGGGGAGCGTCCTACGAGCAGTACTTC	CASSADRGASYEQYF
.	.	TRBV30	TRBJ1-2	TGTGCCTGGGCGCGGGGGCCAGATGGCTACACCTTC	CAWARGPDGYTF
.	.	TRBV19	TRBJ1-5	TGTGCCAGTAGTCCCGGGGACTTCTATAGCAATCAGCCCCAGCATTTT	CASSPGDFYSNQPQHF
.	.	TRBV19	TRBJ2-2	TGTGCCAGTAGTATGACAGGAGGAACCGGGGAGCTGTTTTTT	CASSMTGGTGELFF
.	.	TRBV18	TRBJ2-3	TGTGCCAGCTCACCATTAAGGGACACTTCCACAGATACGCAGTATTTT	CASSPLRDTSTDTQYF
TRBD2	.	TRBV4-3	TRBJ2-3	TGCGCCAGCAGCCCCACTAGCGGGGGCGGGGGCACAGATACGCAGTATTTT	CASSPTSGGGGTDTQYF
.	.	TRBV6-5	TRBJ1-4	TGTGCCAGCATGCGGGGGAGGAATGAAAAACTGTTTTTT	CASMRGRNEKLFF
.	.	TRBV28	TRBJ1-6	TGTGCCAGCAGTTCATACAGGGATTCACCCCTCCACTTT	CASSSYRDSPLHF
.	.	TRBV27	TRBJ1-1	TGTGCCAGCAGCCTCACACAGGGCCCGAACACTGAAGCTTTCTTT	CASSLTQGPNTEAFF
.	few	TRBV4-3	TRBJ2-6	TGCGCCAGCAGCCAAGCTCCGACAGGCCTCTCTGGGGCCAACGTCCTGACTTTC	CASSQAPTGLSGANVLTF
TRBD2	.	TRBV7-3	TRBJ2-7	TGTGCCAGCAGCTTAAGCGGGGGTTCTATCGAGCAGTACTTC	CASSLSGGSIEQYF
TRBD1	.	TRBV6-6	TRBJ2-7	TGTGCCAGCAGACGACCGGGACAGGGGATCTTAGGAGGGTTCTACGAGCAGTACTTC	CASRRPGQGILGGFYEQYF
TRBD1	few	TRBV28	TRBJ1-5	TGTGCCAGCAGATTTAAACAGGGGGCGAGTAAGGAACAGCCCCAGCATTTT	CASRFKQGASKEQPQHF
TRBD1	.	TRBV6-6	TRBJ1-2	TGTGCCAGCAGTTACGAGGGACAGCCTGACTATGGCTACACCTTC	CASSYEGQPDYGYTF
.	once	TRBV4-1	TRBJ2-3	TGCGCCAGCAGCCAAGACTCAAGAGGGACAGATACGCAGTATTTT	CASSQDSRGTDTQYF
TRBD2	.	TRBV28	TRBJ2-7	TGTGCCAGCCGAGAACCTAGCGGGTCCTACGAGCAGTACTTC	CASREPSGSYEQYF
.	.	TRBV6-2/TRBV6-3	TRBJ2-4	TGTGCCAGCAGTGCCACGGGGGTTGGCCAAAACATTCAGTACTTC	CASSATGVGQNIQYF
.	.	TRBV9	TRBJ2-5	TGTGCCAGCAGCGCCTCCTCGGGTCAAGAGACCCAGTACTTC	CASSASSGQETQYF
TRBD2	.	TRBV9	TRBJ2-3	TGTGCCAGCAGCGTAGCTACGAGCGGGGGGACCACAGATACGCAGTATTTT	CASSVATSGGTTDTQYF
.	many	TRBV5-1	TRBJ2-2	TGCGCCAGCAGCTTGGCACGGGTCACCGGGGAGCTGTTTTTT	CASSLARVTGELFF
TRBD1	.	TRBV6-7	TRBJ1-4	TGTGCCAGCAGTTACCACAGACAGGGCGCTAATGAAAAACTGTTTTTT	CASSYHRQGANEKLFF
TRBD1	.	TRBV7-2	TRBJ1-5	TGTGCCAGCAGCTTAGGACAGGGGTTCGATCAGCCCCAGCATTTT	CASSLGQGFDQPQHF
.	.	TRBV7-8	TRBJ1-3	TGTGCCAGCAGCCCGAGCGGGAACAGAAACTCTGGAAACACCATATATTTT	CASSPSGNRNSGNTIYF
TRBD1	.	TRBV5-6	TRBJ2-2	TGTGCCAGCAGCTTGGCCTCGACAGGGGAGACCGGGGAGCTGTTTTTT	CASSLASTGETGELFF
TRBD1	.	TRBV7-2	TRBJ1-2	TGTGCCAGCAGCACCCCAGGGGGCTTTTGGGGCTACACCTTC	CASSTPGGFWGYTF